A selection of T cell receptor beta chains follows, all from one sample in a study of beta chain features in type 1 diabetes. Profiling relied on immunoSEQ multiplex PCR, and the TCRdb table lists in-frame clones only, not all of them. The table lists 200,000 to 250,000 clones, over 9.5% of them singletons. Sequencing was carried out using naive CD4+ T cells from blood. The receptors shown here come from a young woman in good health. CDR3s include the opening cysteine and the closing phenylalanine or tryptophan. A D gene is named only where the DNA matches it firmly.

d_call j_call v_call cdr3_aa
. TRBJ1-4 TRBV29-1 CSAGEGNEKLFF
. TRBJ1-1 TRBV5-1 CASSAGTSTLDTEAFF
TRBD1 TRBJ2-7 TRBV11-2 CASSGQAGAYEQYF
TRBD2 TRBJ2-1 TRBV12-5 CASVGLAGVEQFF
. TRBJ2-5 TRBV19 CASSIMATGVGETQYF
. TRBJ1-2 TRBV5-5 CASSGPRAYYGYTF
. TRBJ2-7 TRBV11-2 CASSYLEQGYEQYF
. TRBJ1-5 TRBV6-5 CASSYSGRRGNQPQHF
TRBD1 TRBJ2-4 TRBV6-6 CASSQDRVDIQYF
. TRBJ2-7 TRBV15 CATSIPEGEQYF
. TRBJ2-3 TRBV7-2 CASSLDRVLDTQYF
TRBD2 TRBJ2-1 TRBV7-9 CASSSTSGGGYNEQFF
. TRBJ2-5 TRBV9 CASSVGTVGGETQYF
TRBD1 TRBJ1-1 TRBV29-1 CSVTGTGNTEAFF
. TRBJ2-1 TRBV2 CASTKLGNNEQFF
TRBD1 TRBJ2-7 TRBV6-1 CASSPTDRYEQYF
TRBD1 TRBJ1-4 TRBV5-4 CASSNQPGQRNEKLFF
TRBD1 TRBJ2-2 TRBV19 CASSIRAGQDRGRWTGELFF
. TRBJ1-6 TRBV6-1 CASESLSSNSPLHF
TRBD2 TRBJ2-7 TRBV30 CAWSAGLAGGGEQYF
. TRBJ2-2 TRBV2 CASSPTGILNTGELFF
. TRBJ2-5 TRBV10-3 CAISESVQGPETQYF
. TRBJ1-1 TRBV19 CASSLAGVPNTEAFF